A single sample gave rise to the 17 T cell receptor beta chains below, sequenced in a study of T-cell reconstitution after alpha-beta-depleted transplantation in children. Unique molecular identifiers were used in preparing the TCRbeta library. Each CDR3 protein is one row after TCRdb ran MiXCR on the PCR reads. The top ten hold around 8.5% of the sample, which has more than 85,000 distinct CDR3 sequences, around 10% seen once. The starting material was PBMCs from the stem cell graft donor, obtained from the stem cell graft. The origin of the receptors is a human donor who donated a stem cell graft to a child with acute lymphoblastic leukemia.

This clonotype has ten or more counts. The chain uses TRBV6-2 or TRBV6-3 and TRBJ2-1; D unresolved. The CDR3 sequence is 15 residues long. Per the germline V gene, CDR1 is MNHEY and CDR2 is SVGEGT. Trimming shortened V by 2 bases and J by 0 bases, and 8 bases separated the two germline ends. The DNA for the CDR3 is TGTGCCAGCAGTTACCCGGGCGTCTCCTACAATGAGCAGTTCTTC. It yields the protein CASSYPGVSYNEQFF.

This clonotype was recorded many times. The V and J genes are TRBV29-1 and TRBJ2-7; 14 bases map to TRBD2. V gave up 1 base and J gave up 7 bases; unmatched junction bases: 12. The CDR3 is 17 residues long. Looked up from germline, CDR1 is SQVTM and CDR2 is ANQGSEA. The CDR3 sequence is CSVEGGLAGGSPGEQYF. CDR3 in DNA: TGCAGCGTTGAAGGTGGACTAGCGGGAGGATCCCCCGGGGAGCAGTACTTC.

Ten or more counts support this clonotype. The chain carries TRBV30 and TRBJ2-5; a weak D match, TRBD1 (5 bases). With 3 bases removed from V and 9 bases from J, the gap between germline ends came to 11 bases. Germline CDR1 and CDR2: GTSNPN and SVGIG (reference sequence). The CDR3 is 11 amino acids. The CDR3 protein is CAWREEGAQYF. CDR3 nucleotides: TGTGCCTGGAGGGAAGAAGGGGCCCAGTACTTC.

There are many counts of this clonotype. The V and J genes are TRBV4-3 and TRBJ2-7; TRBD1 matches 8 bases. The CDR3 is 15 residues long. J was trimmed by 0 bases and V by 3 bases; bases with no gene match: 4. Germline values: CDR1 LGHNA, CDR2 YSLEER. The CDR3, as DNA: TGCGCCAGCAGCCATGCGACAGGGGTCTCCTACGAGCAGTACTTC. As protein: CASSHATGVSYEQYF.

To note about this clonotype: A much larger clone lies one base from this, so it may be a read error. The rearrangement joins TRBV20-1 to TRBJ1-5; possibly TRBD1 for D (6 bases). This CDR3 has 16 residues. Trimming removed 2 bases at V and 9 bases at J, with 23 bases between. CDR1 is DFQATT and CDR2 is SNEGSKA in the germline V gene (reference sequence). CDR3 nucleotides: TGCAGTGCTAGAATTGCCCCTAGGGGGGGAGATCCGCCCCAGCATTTT. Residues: CSARIAPRGGDPPQHF.

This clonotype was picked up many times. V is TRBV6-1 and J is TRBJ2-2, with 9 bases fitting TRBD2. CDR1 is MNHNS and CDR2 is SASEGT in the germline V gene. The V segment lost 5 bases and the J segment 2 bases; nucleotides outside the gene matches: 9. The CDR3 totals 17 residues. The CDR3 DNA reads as TGTGCCAGCAGTCGCCCAGCGGGGGGCTTCAACACCGGGGAGCTGTTTTTT. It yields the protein CASSRPAGGFNTGELFF.

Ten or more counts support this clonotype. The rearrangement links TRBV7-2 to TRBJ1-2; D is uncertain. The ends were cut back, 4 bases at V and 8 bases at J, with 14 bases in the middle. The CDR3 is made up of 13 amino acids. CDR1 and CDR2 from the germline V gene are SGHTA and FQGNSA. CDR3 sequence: CASSSLGERGYTF. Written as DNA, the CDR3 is TGTGCCAGCAGCTCCCTCGGGGAGCGGGGCTACACCTTC.

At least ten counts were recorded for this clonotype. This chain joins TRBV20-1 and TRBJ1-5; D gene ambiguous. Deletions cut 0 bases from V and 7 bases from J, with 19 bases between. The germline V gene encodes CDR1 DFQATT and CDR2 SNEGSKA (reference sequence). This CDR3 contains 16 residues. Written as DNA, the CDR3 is TGCAGTGCTAGAGAAGAGGTCGGACGTGCAGAGCAGCCCCAGCATTTT. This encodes CSAREEVGRAEQPQHF.

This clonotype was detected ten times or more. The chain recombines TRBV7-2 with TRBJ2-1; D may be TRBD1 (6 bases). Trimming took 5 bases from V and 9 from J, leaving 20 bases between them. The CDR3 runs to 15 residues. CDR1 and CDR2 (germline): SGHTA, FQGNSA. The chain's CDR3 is CASSQGGRLGAEQFF. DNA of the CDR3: TGTGCCAGCAGCCAAGGGGGACGACTGGGAGCTGAGCAGTTCTTC.

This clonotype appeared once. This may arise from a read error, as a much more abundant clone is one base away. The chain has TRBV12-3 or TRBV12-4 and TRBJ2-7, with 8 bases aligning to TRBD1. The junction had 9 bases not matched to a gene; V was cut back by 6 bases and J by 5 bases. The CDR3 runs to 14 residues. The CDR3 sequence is CASRARGPVHEQYF. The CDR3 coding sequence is TGTGCCAGCAGGGCCAGGGGGCCAGTGCACGAGCAGTACTTC.

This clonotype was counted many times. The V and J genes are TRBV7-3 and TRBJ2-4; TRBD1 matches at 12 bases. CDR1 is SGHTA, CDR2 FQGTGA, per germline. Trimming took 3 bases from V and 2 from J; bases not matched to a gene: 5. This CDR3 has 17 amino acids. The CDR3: CASSLGQGASTKNIQYF. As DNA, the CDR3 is TGTGCCAGCAGCTTGGGACAGGGGGCGTCGACCAAAAACATTCAGTACTTC.

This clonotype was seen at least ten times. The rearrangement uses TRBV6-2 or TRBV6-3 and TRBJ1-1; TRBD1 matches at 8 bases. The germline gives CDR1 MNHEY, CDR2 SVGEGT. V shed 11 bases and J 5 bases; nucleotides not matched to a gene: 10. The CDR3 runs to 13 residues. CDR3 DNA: TGTGCCGGCAAACAGGGGGTCGGGACTGAAGCTTTCTTT. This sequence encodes CAGKQGVGTEAFF.

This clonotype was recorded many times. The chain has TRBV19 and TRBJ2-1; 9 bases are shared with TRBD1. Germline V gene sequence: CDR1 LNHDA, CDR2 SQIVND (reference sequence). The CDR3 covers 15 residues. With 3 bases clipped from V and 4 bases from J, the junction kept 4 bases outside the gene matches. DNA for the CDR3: TGTGCCAGTAGTATCGGACAGGGGAAGTACAATGAGCAGTTCTTC. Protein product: CASSIGQGKYNEQFF. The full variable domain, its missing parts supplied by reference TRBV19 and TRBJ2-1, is DGGITQSPKYLFRKEGQNVTLSCEQNLNHDAMYWYRQDPGQGLRLIYYSQIVNDFQKGDIAEGYSVSREKKESFPLTVTSAQKNPTAFYLCASSIGQGKYNEQFFGPGTRLTVL.

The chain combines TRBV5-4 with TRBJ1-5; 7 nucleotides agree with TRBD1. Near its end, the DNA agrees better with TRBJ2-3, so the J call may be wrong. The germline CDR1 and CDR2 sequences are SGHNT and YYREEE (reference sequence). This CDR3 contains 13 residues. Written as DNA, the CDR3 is TGTGCCAGCAGCTTGGCCGAAAGGGGGCCCCAGTATTTT. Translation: CASSLAERGPQYF.

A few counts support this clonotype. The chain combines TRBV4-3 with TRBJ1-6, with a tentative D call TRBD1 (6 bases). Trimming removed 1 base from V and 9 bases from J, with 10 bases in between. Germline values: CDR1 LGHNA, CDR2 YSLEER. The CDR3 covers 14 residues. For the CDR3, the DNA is TGCGCCAGCAGCCAAGTAAACAGGGCTTCACCCCTCCACTTT. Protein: CASSQVNRASPLHF.

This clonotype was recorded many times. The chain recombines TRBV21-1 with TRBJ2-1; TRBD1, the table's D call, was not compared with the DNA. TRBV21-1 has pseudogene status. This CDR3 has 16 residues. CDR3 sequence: CASSNPGPPAYNEQFF. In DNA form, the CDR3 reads TGTGCCAGCAGCAATCCGGGACCCCCGGCCTACAATGAGCAGTTCTTC.

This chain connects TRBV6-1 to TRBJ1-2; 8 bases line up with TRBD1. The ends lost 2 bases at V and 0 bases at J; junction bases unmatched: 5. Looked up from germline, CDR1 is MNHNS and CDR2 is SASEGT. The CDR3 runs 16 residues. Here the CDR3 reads CASSEYGQGPNYGYTF. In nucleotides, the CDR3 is TGTGCCAGCAGTGAATACGGACAGGGTCCTAACTATGGCTACACCTTC.